This T cell receptor beta chain comes out of a study of cytomegalovirus exposure and HLA in healthy donors. Study-wide results and limits: The authors listed 150 to 200 TCR beta chains as cytomegalovirus-associated. Clonal expansion, a later analysis showed, was greater in HLA-associated TCR beta chains than in equally common others. In a later analysis, DRB1 alleles had the most associated TCRs; HLA-C alleles the fewest.

PCR amplification relied on 60 Vbeta primers (plus 13 Jbeta primers). Only in-frame clones appear in the TCRdb table, and some are missing; sequencing was by immunoSEQ multiplex PCR. This sample has under 100,000 clones, with over 70% found just once. Unrecorded immune exposure was likely among donors, who were nominally healthy when sampled. With regard to this clone: Its antigen is still unknown. One end of the junction does not line up with germline, which may come from a read error.

This sequence originates from a man between 18 and 35 years old in good health and CMV-seropositive. The sequencing sample was made of PBMCs.

CDR3 sequence: CASSMGTGAMF. DNA of the CDR3: TGTGCCAGTAGTATGGGGACTGGAGCGATGTTT. V gene TRBV19 combines with J gene TRBJ1-1, with D tentatively TRBD1 (5 bases). In germline, CDR1 is LNHDA, CDR2 SQIVND (reference sequence). This CDR3 has 11 residues.